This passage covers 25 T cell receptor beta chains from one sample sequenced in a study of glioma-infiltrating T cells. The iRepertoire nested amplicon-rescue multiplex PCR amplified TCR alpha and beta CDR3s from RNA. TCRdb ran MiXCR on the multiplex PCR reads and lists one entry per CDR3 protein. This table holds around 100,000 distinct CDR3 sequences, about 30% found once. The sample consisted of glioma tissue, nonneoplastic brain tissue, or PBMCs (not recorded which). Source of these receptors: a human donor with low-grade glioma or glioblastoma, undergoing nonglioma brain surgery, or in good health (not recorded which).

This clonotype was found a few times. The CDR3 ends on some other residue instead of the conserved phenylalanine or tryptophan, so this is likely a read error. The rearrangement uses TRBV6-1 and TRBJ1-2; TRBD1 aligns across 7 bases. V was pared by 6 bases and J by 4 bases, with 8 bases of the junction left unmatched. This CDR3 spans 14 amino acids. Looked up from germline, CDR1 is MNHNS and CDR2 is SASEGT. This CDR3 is CASRRQGAGYGYTL. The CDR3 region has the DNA TGTGCCAGCAGGAGACAGGGTGCGGGCTATGGCTACACCCTC.

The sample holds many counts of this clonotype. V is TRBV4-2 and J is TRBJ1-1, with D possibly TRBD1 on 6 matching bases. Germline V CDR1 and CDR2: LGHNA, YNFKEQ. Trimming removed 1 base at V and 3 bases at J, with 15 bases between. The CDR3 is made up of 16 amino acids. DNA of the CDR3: TGTGCCAGCAGCCAAGGTACAGGGACGAAAGACACTGAAGCTTTCTTT. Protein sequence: CASSQGTGTKDTEAFF.

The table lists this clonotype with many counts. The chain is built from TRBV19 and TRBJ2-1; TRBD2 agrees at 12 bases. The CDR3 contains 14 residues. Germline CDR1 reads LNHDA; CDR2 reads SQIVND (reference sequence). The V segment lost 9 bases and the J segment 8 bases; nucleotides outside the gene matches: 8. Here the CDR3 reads CASELAGGHYEQFF. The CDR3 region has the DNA TGTGCCAGCGAGCTAGCGGGGGGGCACTATGAGCAGTTCTTC.

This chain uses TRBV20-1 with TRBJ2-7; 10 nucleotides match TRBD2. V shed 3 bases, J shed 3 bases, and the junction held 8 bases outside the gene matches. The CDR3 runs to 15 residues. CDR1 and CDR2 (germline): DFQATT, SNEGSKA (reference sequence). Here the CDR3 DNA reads TGCAGTGCTAGGATACCTAGCGGGAGCCGCTACGAGCAGTACTTC. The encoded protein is CSARIPSGSRYEQYF.

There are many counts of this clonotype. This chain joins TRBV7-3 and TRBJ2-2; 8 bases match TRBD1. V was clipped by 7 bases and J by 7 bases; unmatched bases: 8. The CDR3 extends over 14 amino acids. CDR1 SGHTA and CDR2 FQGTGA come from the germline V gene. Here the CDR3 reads CASTNQGAGGELFF. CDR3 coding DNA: TGTGCCAGCACGAACCAGGGGGCAGGCGGGGAGCTGTTTTTT.

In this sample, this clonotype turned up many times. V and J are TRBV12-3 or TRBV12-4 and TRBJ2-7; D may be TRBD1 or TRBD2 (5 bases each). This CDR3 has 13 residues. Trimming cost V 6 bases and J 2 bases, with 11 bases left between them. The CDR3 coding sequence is TGTGCCAGCAGCTCGGGGCCCCCCTACGAGCAGTACTTC. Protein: CASSSGPPYEQYF.

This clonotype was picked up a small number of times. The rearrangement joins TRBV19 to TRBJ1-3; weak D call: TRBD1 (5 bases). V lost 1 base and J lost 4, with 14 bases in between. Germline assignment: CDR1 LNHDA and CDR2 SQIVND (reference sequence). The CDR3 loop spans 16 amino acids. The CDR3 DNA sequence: TGTGCCAGTAGTATAGTTCCGGGACCGTCGGGAAACACCATATATTTT. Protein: CASSIVPGPSGNTIYF.

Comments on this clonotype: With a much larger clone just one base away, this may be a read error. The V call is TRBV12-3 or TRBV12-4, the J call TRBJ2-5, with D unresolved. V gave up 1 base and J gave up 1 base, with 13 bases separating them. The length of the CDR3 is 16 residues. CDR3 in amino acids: CASSLVRWLSQETQYF. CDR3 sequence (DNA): TGTGCCAGCAGTTTAGTCAGGTGGCTGTCCCAAGAGACCCAGTACTTC.

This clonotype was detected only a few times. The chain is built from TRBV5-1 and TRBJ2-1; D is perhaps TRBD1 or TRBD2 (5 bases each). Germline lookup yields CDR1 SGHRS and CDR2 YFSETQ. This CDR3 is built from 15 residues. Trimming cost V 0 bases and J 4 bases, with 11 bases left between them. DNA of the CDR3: TGCGCCAGCAGCTTGGCCGGGACGGATTACAATGAGCAGTTCTTC. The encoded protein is CASSLAGTDYNEQFF.

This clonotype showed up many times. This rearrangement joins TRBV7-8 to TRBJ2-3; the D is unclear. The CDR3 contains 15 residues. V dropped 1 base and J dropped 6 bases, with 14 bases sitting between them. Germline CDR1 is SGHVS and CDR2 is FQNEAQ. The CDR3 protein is CASSLDRNSEDTQYF. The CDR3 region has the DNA TGTGCCAGCAGCTTAGACCGAAACTCAGAGGATACGCAGTATTTT.

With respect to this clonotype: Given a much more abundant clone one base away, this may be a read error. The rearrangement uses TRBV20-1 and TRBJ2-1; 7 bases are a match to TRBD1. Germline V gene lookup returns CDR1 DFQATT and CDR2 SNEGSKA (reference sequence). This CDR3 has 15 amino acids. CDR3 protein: CSATPGQVAYNERFF. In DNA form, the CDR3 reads TGCAGTGCTACTCCCGGACAGGTAGCCTACAATGAGCGGTTCTTC.

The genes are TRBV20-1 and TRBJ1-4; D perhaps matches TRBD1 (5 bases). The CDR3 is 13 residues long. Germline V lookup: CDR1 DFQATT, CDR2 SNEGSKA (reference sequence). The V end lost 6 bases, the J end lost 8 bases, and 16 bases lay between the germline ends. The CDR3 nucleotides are TGCAGTGCCCCGCAGGGCGGGCAAGAAAAACTGTTTTTT. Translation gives CSAPQGGQEKLFF.

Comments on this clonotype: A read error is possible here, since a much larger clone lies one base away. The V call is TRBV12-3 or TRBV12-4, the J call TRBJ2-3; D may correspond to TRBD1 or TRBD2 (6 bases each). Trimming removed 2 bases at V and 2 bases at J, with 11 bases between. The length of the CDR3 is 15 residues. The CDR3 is CASSLMGGDTDTQYF. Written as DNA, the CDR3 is TGTGCCAGCAGTTTAATGGGGGGCGACACAGATACGCAGTATTTT.

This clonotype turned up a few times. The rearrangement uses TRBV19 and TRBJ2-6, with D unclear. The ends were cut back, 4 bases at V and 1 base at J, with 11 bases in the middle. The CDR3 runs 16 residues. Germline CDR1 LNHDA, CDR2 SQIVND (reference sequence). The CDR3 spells CASSTGIWSGANVLTF. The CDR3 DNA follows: TGTGCCAGTAGTACAGGCATATGGTCTGGGGCCAACGTCCTGACTTTC.

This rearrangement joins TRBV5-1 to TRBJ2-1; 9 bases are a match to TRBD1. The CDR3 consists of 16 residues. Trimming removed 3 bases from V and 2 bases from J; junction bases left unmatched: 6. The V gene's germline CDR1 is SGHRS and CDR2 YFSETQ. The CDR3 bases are TGCGCCAGCAGCTCACGACAGGGGGGGACCTACAATGAGCAGTTCTTC. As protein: CASSSRQGGTYNEQFF.

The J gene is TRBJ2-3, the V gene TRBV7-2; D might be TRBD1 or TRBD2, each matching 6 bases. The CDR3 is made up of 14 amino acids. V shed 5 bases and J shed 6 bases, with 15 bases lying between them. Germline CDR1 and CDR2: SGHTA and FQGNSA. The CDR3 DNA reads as TGTGCCAGCAGCAAAGGGGGAGGCTTCGATACGCAGTATTTT. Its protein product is CASSKGGGFDTQYF. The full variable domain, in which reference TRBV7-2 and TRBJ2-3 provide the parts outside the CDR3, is GAGVSQSPSNKVTEKGKDVELRCDPISGHTALYWYRQSLGQGLEFLIYFQGNSAPDKSGLPSDRFSAERTGGSVSTLTIQRTQQEDSAVYLCASSKGGGFDTQYFGPGTRLTVL.

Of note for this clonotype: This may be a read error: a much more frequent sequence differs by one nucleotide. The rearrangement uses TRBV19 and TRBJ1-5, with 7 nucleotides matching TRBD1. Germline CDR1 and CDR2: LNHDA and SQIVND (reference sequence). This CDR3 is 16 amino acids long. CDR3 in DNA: TGTGCCAGTAGTAGAAGACAGGGAAGTCAAGCACAGCCCCATCATTTT. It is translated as CASSRRQGSQAQPHHF.

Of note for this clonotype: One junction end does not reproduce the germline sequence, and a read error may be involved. The CDR3 spells CASTPGQGAQETKYF. The CDR3 DNA reads as TGTGCCAGCACCCCGGGACAGGGGGCTCAGGAGACCAAGTACTTC. The V and J genes are TRBV5-4 and TRBJ2-5, with 12 bases lining up with TRBD1. This CDR3 is built from 15 residues. Per the germline V gene, CDR1 is SGHNT and CDR2 is YYREEE (reference sequence).

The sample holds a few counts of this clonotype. The CDR3 DNA follows: TGTGCCAGCAGCCCCTCACAGCGGCCGAACACTGAAGCTTTCTTT. This sequence encodes CASSPSQRPNTEAFF. The chain couples TRBV7-2 to TRBJ1-1; D uncertain. CDR1 and CDR2 from the germline V gene are SGHTA and FQGNSA. V lost 5 bases and J 1 base, leaving 14 bases between the germline ends. The CDR3 sequence is 15 residues long.

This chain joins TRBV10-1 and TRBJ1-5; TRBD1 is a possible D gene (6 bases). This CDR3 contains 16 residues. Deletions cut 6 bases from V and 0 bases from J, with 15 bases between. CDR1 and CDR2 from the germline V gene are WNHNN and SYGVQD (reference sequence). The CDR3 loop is CASRERTENSNQPQHF. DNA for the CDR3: TGCGCCAGCAGAGAGAGGACAGAAAATAGCAATCAGCCCCAGCATTTT.

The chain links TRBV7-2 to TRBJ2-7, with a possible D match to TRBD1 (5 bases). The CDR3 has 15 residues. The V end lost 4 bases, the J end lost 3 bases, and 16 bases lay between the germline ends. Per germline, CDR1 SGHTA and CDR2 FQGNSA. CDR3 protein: CASSSPGQGVYEQYF. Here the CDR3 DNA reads TGTGCCAGCAGCTCCCCCGGACAAGGGGTCTACGAGCAGTACTTC.

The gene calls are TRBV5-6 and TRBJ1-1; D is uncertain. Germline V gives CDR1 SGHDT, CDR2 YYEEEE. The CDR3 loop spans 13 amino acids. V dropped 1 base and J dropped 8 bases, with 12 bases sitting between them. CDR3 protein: CASSLRGLKEAFF. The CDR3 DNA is TGTGCCAGCAGCTTGCGAGGGTTAAAGGAAGCTTTCTTT.

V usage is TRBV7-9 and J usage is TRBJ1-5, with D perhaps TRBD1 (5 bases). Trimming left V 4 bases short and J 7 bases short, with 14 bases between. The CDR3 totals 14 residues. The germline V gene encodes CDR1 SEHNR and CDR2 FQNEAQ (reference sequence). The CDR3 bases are TGTGCCAGCAGCTCATTCAAAGGGGAGCAGCCCCAGCATTTT. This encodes CASSSFKGEQPQHF.

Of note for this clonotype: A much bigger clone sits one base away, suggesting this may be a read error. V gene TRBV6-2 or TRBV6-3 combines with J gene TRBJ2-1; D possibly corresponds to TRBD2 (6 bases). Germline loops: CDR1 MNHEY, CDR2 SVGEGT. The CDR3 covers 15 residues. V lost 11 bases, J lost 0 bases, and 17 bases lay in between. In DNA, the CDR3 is TGTGCCGCACGACTCGGGGGAACCTCCTACAATGAGCAGTTCTTC. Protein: CAARLGGTSYNEQFF.

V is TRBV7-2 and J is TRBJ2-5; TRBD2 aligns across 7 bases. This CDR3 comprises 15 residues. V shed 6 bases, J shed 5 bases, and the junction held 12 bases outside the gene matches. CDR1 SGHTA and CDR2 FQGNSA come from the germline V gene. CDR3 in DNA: TGTGCCAGCAGACTCGGGACTACCCTTAGGGAGACCCAGTACTTC. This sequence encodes CASRLGTTLRETQYF.